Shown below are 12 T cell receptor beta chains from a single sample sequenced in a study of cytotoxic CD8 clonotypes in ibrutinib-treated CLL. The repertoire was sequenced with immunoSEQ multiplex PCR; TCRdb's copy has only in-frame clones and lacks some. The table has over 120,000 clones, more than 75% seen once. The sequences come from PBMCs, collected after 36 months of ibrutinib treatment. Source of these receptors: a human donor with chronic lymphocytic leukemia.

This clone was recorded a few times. For the CDR3, the DNA is TGTGCCAGCAGCGAGACTAGCGGAGGCCCAACCGGGGAGCTGTTTTTT. Its protein product is CASSETSGGPTGELFF. The chain recombines TRBV6-4 with TRBJ2-2; TRBD2 matches at 9 bases. The V and J ends lost 6 bases and 5 bases, in that order; junction bases with no gene match: 10. CDR3 length equals 16 residues. Germline V gene lookup returns CDR1 MRHNA and CDR2 SNTAGT.

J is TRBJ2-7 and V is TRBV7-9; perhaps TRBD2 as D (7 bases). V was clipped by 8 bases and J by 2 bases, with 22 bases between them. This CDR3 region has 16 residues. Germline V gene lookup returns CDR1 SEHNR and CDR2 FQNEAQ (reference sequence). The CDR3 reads CASALRGTGGAYEQYF. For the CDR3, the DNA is TGTGCCAGCGCCCTTAGGGGGACGGGAGGCGCCTACGAGCAGTACTTC.

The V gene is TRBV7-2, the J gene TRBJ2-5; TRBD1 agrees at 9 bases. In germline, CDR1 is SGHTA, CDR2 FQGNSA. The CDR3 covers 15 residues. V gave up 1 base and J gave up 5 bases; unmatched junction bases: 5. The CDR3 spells CASSLGGQGSETQYF. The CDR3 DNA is TGTGCCAGCAGCTTAGGGGGACAGGGTTCGGAGACCCAGTACTTC.

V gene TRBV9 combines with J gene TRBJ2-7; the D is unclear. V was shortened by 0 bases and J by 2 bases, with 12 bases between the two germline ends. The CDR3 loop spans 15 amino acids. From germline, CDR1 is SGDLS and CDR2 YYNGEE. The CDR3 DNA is TGTGCCAGCAGCGTAGATGTATCAGGAACCTACGAGCAGTACTTC. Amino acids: CASSVDVSGTYEQYF. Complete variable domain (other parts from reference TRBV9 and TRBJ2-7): DSGVTQTPKHLITATGQRVTLRCSPRSGDLSVYWYQQSLDQGLQFLIQYYNGEERAKGNILERFSAQQFPDLHSELNLSSLELGDSALYFCASSVDVSGTYEQYFGPGTRLTVT.

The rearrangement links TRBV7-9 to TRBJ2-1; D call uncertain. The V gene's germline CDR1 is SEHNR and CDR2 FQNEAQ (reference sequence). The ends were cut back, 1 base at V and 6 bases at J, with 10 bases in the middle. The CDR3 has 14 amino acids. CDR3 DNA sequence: TGTGCCAGCAGCTTAGTCGGTCCCGCCAATGAGCAGTTCTTC. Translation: CASSLVGPANEQFF. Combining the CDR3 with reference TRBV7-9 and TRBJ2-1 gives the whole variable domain DTGVSQNPRHKITKRGQNVTFRCDPISEHNRLYWYRQTLGQGPEFLTYFQNEAQLEKSRLLSDRFSAERPKGSFSTLEIQRTEQGDSAMYLCASSLVGPANEQFFGPGTRLTVL.

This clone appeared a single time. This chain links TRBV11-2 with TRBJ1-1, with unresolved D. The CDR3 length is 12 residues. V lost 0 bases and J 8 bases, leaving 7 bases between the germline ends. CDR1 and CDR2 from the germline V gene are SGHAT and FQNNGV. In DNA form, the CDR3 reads TGTGCCAGCAGCTTAGATCGCGGGGAAGCTTTCTTT. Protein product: CASSLDRGEAFF.

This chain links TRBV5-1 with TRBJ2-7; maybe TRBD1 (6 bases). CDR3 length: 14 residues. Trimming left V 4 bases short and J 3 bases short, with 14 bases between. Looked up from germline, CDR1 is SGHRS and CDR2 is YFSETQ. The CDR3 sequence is CASSPRDTLYEQYF. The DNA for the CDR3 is TGCGCCAGCAGCCCTCGGGACACCCTCTACGAGCAGTACTTC.

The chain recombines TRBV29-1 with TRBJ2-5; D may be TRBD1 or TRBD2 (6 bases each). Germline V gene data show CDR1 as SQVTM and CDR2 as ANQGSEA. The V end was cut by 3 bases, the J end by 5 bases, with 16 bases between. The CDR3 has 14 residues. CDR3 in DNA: TGCAGCGTTGACCGGTGGGGGGCAAGCGAGACCCAGTACTTC. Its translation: CSVDRWGASETQYF.

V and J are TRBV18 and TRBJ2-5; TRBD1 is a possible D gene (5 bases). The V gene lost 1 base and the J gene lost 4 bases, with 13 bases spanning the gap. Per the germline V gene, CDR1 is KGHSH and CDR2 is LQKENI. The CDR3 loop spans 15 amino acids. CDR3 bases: TGTGCCAGCTCACCACAGCAGGGTTTGGGAGAGACCCAGTACTTC. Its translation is CASSPQQGLGETQYF.

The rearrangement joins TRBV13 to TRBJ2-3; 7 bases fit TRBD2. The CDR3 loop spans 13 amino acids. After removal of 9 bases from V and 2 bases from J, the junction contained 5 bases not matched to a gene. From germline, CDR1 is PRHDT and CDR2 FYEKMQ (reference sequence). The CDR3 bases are TGTGCCAGTAAGCGGGAACTCACAGATACGCAGTATTTT. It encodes CASKRELTDTQYF. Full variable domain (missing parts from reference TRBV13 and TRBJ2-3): AAGVIQSPRHLIKEKRETATLKCYPIPRHDTVYWYQQGPGQDPQFLISFYEKMQSDKGSIPDRFSAQQFSDYHSELNMSSLELGDSALYFCASKRELTDTQYFGPGTRLTVL.

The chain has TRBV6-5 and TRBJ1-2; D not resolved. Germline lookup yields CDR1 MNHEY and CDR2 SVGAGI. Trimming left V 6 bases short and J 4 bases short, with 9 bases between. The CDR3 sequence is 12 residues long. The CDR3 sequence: CASSSPGYGYTF. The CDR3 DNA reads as TGTGCCAGCAGCTCTCCGGGCTATGGCTACACCTTC.

CDR3 DNA sequence: TGTGCCAGCAGCTCCCCGGGACAGGGAGTCGCTGAAGCTTTCTTT. Translating gives CASSSPGQGVAEAFF. J is TRBJ1-1 and V is TRBV7-8; 9 positions match TRBD1. CDR3 length equals 15 residues. Trimming removed 4 bases from V and 6 bases from J; junction bases left unmatched: 9. Germline V gene data show CDR1 as SGHVS and CDR2 as FQNEAQ.